This T cell receptor (beta chain) was retrieved from a study of T cells in Graves' hyperthyroidism and ophthalmopathy. In the study overall: Peripheral blood was acquired at first diagnosis, ahead of any therapy whatsoever. Points from the study as a whole: Before onset, by a median of around 6.1 months, the model predicted ophthalmopathy.

Concerning this clonotype: Its antigen is unidentified.

RNA transcripts provided the source from which TCR beta CDR3 regions were amplified. The HTBI primer set was used in a first-round RT-PCR of the TCR CDR3. TCRdb recomputed calls from the multiplex PCR reads with MiXCR, one row per CDR3 protein. This table holds about 690,000 distinct CDR3 sequences, roughly 17% found once. This receptor was obtained from a man aged 50 to 60 with Graves' hyperthyroidism. Sequenced material: blood.

Here the CDR3 reads CASSLLFNEQFF. CDR3 DNA sequence: TGTGCCAGCAGTCTATTGTTCAATGAGCAGTTCTTC. The V call is TRBV7-9, the J call TRBJ2-1, with D unresolved. Trimming cost V 6 bases and J 6 bases, with 9 bases left between them. This CDR3 is 12 amino acids long. Germline V gene sequence: CDR1 SEHNR, CDR2 FQNEAQ (reference sequence).